The 11 T cell receptor beta chains below all came from one sample that was sequenced in a study of response to subunit inactivated influenza vaccine. One entry per CDR3 protein, called by TCRdb with MiXCR from the RT-PCR reads. The repertoire holds around 520,000 distinct CDR3 sequences, with roughly 27% as singletons. The source material was CD4+ T cells sorted from PBMCs, sampled about 5 days after vaccination. These receptors came from a man aged 50-60 years who received an inactivated influenza vaccine.

This sequence joins TRBV20-1 and TRBJ2-1; the match to TRBD1 covers 9 bases. With 1 base clipped from V and 4 bases from J, the junction kept 14 bases outside the gene matches. Germline CDR1 is DFQATT and CDR2 is SNEGSKA (reference sequence). The CDR3 has 18 residues. CDR3 amino acids: CSARVAGAGTGRYNEQFF. The CDR3 region has the DNA TGCAGTGCTAGAGTAGCCGGAGCCGGGACAGGGAGATACAATGAGCAGTTCTTC.

The rearrangement joins TRBV6-1 to TRBJ2-1; D may be TRBD2 (6 bases). CDR1 MNHNS and CDR2 SASEGT come from the germline V gene. Trimming stripped 7 bases from V and 6 bases from J, with 13 bases between. CDR3 size: 13 residues. CDR3 sequence (DNA): TGTGCCAGCACCCGTGGAGGGCCCAATGAGCAGTTCTTC. It specifies CASTRGGPNEQFF.

This clonotype was counted only a few times. The chain carries TRBV20-1 and TRBJ2-7, with D unresolved. CDR3 length equals 12 residues. V lost 3 bases to trimming and J lost 0 bases, with 6 bases between them. Germline CDR1 DFQATT, CDR2 SNEGSKA (reference sequence). The DNA for the CDR3 is TGCAGTGCTAGCGTCAGCTCCTACGAGCAGTACTTC. Amino acids: CSASVSSYEQYF.

The V gene is TRBV4-2, the J gene TRBJ2-1, with D uncertain. The CDR3 length is 14 residues. V lost 2 bases and J lost 6, with 11 bases in between. Germline values: CDR1 LGHNA, CDR2 YNFKEQ. The CDR3 DNA is TGTGCCAGCAGCCAATACGACGGAGTCAATGAGCAGTTCTTC. This sequence encodes CASSQYDGVNEQFF.

This clonotype turned up a few times. V is TRBV7-2 and J is TRBJ2-6; D is ambiguous. CDR1 and CDR2 from the germline V gene are SGHTA and FQGNSA. V was trimmed by 1 base and J by 2 bases, leaving 9 bases between them. The CDR3 has 16 amino acids. CDR3 protein: CASSLVVGAGANVLTF. The CDR3 DNA follows: TGTGCCAGCAGCTTAGTAGTCGGAGCTGGGGCCAACGTCCTGACTTTC.

The J gene is TRBJ2-5, the V gene TRBV5-1; no clear D gene. Germline loops: CDR1 SGHRS, CDR2 YFSETQ. V was trimmed by 5 bases and J by 0 bases, leaving 8 bases between them. CDR3 length: 13 amino acids. The CDR3 DNA sequence: TGCGCCAGCAGGTCTAGTGACCAAGAGACCCAGTACTTC. It is translated as CASRSSDQETQYF.

This chain links TRBV20-1 with TRBJ2-5, with D perhaps matching TRBD1 or TRBD2 (5 bases each). This CDR3 is built from 14 residues. Per germline, CDR1 DFQATT and CDR2 SNEGSKA (reference sequence). The V gene lost 5 bases and the J gene lost 5 bases, with 18 bases spanning the gap. As DNA, the CDR3 is TGCAGTGCTCTAGAGATTAGGGGAGTCGAGACCCAGTACTTC. Encoded protein: CSALEIRGVETQYF.

This clonotype came up a few times. This chain joins TRBV12-3 or TRBV12-4 and TRBJ2-2, with 7 bases aligning to TRBD2. Trimming took 3 bases from V and 4 from J; bases not matched to a gene: 8. CDR3 length: 16 amino acids. CDR3 loop: CASSFTLARGTGELFF. CDR3 bases: TGTGCCAGCAGTTTTACACTAGCGAGAGGCACCGGGGAGCTGTTTTTT.

This sequence joins TRBV28 and TRBJ1-5, with D perhaps TRBD1 (6 bases). The germline V gene has CDR1 MDHEN and CDR2 SYDVKM. Between the trimmed V and J ends, which lost 10 bases and 5 bases, there was a span of 15 bases. The CDR3 totals 13 residues. The CDR3 here is CATKQGSDQPQHF. The CDR3 nucleotides read TGTGCCACCAAGCAGGGGTCTGATCAGCCCCAGCATTTT.

This clonotype has at least ten counts. The V gene is TRBV6-1, the J gene TRBJ2-2; weak D call: TRBD2 (5 bases). CDR3 length equals 15 residues. Germline V gene sequence: CDR1 MNHNS, CDR2 SASEGT. Trimming left V 5 bases short and J 4 bases short, with 14 bases between. The CDR3 region is CASSPLSGITGELFF. The CDR3 nucleotides read TGTGCCAGCAGTCCGTTATCGGGGATCACCGGGGAGCTGTTTTTT.

This clonotype was seen a few times. The chain is built from TRBV28 and TRBJ1-1, with TRBD1 as a possible D gene (6 bases). Germline V gene sequence: CDR1 MDHEN, CDR2 SYDVKM. V shed 3 bases and J shed 1 base, with 9 bases lying between them. The CDR3 contains 14 residues. The CDR3 reads CASSFVGANTEAFF. CDR3 sequence (DNA): TGTGCCAGCAGTTTTGTGGGGGCGAACACTGAAGCTTTCTTT.